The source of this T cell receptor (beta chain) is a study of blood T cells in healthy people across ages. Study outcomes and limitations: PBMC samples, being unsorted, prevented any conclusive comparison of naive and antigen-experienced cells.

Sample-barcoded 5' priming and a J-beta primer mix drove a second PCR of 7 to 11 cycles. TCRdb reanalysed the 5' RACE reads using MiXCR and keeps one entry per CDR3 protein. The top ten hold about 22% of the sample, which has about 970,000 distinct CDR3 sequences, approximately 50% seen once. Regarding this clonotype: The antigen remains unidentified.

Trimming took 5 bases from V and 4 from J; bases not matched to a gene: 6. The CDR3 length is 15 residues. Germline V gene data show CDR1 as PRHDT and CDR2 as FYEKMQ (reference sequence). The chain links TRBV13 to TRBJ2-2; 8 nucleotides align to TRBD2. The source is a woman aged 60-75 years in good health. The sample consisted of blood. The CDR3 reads CASSRREGRTGELFF. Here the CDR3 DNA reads TGTGCCAGCAGCCGACGGGAGGGCCGCACCGGGGAGCTGTTTTTT.